This T cell receptor (beta chain) was obtained from a study of T cells after yellow fever vaccination. In TCRdb, the 5' RACE reads were re-called with MiXCR into one record per CDR3 protein. Here the sample spans about 550,000 distinct CDR3 sequences, around 21% being singletons. The study's findings and limits: Overlap between CD4 and CD8 compartments was detected for a small share of clonotypes. Detected again after the booster were most primary-vaccination clones, at 95% to 98% CD4 and about 89% CD8.

A note on this clonotype: The antigen remains unidentified.

This clonotype originated in a man in his thirties or forties who received the YFV17D yellow fever vaccine. The source material was PBMCs, sampled 15 days after the yellow fever booster vaccination.

The CDR3 loop reads CSVRGGTGTVYNEQFF. In DNA form, the CDR3 reads TGCAGCGTTCGAGGGGGGACCGGGACAGTCTACAATGAGCAGTTCTTC. The chain carries TRBV29-1 and TRBJ2-1, with D possibly TRBD1 on 7 matching bases. CDR1 is SQVTM, CDR2 ANQGSEA, per germline. The CDR3 length is 16 residues. The V end was cut by 5 bases, the J end by 3 bases, with 20 bases between.